The sample holds a few counts of the clone carrying this T cell receptor beta chain. Antigen: not known. Here immunoSEQ multiplex PCR was the method, and the copy in TCRdb shows in-frame clones only, minus some. The sample shows some 22,000 clones, roughly 71% of them seen only once. V trimming: 3 bases; J trimming: 7 bases; junction bases outside the gene matches: 8. The CDR3 contains 16 residues. The V gene's germline CDR1 is MNHNS and CDR2 SASEGT. The source of the sample is a study of OX40 agonist ivuxolimab in advanced cancers. Study-wide results and caveats: The 0.1-3.0 mg/kg partial responders had among the lowest clonal expansion.

The sequence derives from an adult with an advanced solid tumor such as melanoma, head and neck, liver or kidney cancer. Here the sequenced sample was CD4+ or CD8+ T cells sorted from blood, taken in a trial of the OX40 agonist ivuxolimab. The chain combines TRBV6-1 with TRBJ1-4, with 10 positions matching TRBD1. This CDR3 reads CASSDPPDRGLEKLFF. The CDR3 DNA follows: TGTGCCAGCAGTGATCCCCCTGACAGGGGGCTTGAAAAACTGTTTTTT.